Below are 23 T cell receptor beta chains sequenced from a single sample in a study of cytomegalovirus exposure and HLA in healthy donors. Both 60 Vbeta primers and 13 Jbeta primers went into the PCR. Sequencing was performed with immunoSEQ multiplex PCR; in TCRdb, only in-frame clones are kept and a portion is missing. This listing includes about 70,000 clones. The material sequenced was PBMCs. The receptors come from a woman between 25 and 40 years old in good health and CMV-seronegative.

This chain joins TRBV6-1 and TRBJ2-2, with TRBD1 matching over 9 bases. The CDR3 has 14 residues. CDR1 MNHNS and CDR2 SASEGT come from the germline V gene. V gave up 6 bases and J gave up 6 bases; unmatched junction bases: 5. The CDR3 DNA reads TGTGCCAGCAGGTTACAGGGGGCGGCCGGGGAGCTGTTTTTT. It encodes CASRLQGAAGELFF.

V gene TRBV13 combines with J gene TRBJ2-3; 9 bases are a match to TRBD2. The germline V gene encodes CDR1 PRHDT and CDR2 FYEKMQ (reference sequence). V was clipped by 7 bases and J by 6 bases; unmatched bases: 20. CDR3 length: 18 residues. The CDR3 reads CASKAGGPGSTHGDTQYF. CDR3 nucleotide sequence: TGTGCCAGCAAGGCGGGGGGGCCGGGAAGCACACACGGCGATACGCAGTATTTT.

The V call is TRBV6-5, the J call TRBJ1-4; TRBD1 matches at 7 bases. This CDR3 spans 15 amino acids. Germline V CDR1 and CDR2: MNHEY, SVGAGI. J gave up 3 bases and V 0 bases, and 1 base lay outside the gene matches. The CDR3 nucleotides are TGTGCCAGCAGTTACTCGACAGGGCCTAATGAAAAACTGTTTTTT. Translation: CASSYSTGPNEKLFF.

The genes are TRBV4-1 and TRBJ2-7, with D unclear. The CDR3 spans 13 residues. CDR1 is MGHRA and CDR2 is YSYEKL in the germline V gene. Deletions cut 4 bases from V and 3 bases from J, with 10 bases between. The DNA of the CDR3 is TGCGCCAGCAGCCCCTTTTTTCTCTACGAGCAGTACTTC. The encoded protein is CASSPFFLYEQYF.

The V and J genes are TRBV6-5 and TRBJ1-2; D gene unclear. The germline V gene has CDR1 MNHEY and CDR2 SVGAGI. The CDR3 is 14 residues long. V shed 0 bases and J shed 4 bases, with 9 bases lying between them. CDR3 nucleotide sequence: TGTGCCAGCAGTTACTCAACAGAGATCTATGGCTACACCTTC. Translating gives CASSYSTEIYGYTF.

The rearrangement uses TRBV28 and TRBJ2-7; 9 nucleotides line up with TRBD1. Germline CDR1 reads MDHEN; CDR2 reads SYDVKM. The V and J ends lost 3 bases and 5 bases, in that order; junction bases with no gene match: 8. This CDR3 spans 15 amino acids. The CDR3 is CASSFWTGEEDEQYF. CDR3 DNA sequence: TGTGCCAGCAGTTTTTGGACAGGGGAAGAGGACGAGCAGTACTTC. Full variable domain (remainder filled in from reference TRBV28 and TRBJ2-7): DVKVTQSSRYLVKRTGEKVFLECVQDMDHENMFWYRQDPGLGLRLIYFSYDVKMKEKGDIPEGYSVSREKKERFSLILESASTNQTSMYLCASSFWTGEEDEQYFGPGTRLTVT.

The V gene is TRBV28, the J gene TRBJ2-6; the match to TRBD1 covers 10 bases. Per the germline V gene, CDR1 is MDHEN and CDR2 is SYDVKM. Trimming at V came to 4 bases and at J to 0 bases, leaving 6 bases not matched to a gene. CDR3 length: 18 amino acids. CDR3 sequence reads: CASSSLRDRGSGANVLTF. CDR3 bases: TGTGCCAGCAGTTCCCTCCGGGACAGGGGCTCTGGGGCCAACGTCCTGACTTTC.

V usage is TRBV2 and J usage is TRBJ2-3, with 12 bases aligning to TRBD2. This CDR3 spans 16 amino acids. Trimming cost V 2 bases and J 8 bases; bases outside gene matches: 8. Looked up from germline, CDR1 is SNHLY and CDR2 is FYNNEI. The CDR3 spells CASSERGLAGGGTQYF. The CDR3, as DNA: TGTGCCAGCAGTGAACGGGGGCTAGCGGGAGGGGGTACGCAGTATTTT.

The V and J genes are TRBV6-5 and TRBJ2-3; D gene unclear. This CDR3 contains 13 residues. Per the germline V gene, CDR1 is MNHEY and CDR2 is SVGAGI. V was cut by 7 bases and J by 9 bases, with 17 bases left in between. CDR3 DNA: TGTGCCAGCATCATGCCGTCCACGCGGACGCAGTATTTT. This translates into CASIMPSTRTQYF.

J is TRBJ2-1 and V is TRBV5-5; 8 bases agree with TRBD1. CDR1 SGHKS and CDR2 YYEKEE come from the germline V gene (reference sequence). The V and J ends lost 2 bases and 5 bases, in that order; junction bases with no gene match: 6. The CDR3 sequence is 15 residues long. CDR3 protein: CASSLTGTGDNEQFF. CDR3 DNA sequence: TGTGCCAGCAGCTTAACCGGGACAGGAGACAATGAGCAGTTCTTC.

As DNA, the CDR3 is TGTGCCAGCAGCCTACAGGTCAACACTGAAGCTTTCTTT. Its translation: CASSLQVNTEAFF. The chain is built from TRBV4-2 and TRBJ1-1; D possibly corresponds to TRBD1 (5 bases). Trimming shortened V by 4 bases and J by 2 bases, and 8 bases separated the two germline ends. The CDR3 covers 13 residues. Germline loops: CDR1 LGHNA, CDR2 YNFKEQ.

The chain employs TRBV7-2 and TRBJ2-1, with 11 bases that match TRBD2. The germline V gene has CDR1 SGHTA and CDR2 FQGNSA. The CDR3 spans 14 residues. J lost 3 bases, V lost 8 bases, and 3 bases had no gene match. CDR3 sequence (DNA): TGTGCCAGCGGTAGCGGGAGGGTCTACAATGAGCAGTTCTTC. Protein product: CASGSGRVYNEQFF.

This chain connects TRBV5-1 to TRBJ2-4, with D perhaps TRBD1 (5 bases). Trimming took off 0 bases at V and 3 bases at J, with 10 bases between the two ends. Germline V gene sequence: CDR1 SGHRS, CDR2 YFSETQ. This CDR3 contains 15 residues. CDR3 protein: CASSLGQGDKNIQYF. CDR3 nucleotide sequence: TGCGCCAGCAGCTTGGGCCAGGGTGACAAAAACATTCAGTACTTC. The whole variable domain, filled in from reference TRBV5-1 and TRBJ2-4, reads KAGVTQTPRYLIKTRGQQVTLSCSPISGHRSVSWYQQTPGQGLQFLFEYFSETQRNKGNFPGRFSGRQFSNSRSEMNVSTLELGDSALYLCASSLGQGDKNIQYFGAGTRLSVL.

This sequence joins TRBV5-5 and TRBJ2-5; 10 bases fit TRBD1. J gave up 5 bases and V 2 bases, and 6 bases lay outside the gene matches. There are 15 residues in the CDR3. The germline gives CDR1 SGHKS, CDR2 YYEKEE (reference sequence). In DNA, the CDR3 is TGTGCCAGCAGCTTCGACAGGGGGCGCGCTGAGACCCAGTACTTC. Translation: CASSFDRGRAETQYF.

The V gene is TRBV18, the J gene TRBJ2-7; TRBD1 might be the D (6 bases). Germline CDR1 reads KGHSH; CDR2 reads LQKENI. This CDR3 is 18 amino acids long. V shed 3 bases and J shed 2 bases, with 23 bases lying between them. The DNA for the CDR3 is TGTGCCAGCTCACCGGGAATGGCACAGGGCCTGTCGGCCTACGAGCAGTACTTC. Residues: CASSPGMAQGLSAYEQYF.

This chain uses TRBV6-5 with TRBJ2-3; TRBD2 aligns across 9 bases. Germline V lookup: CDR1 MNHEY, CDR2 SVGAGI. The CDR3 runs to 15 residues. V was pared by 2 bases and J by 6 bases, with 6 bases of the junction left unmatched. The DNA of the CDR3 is TGTGCCAGCAGTTACACGCGGGGGGGCGCGGATACGCAGTATTTT. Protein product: CASSYTRGGADTQYF.

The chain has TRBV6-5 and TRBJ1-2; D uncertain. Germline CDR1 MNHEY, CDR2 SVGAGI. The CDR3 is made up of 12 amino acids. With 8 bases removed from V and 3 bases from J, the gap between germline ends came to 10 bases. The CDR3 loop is CASGEGYYGYTF. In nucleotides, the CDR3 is TGTGCCAGCGGGGAGGGCTACTATGGCTACACCTTC.

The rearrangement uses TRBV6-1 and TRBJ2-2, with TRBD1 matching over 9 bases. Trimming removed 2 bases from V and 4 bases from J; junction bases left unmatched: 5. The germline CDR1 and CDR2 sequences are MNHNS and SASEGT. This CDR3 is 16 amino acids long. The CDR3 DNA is TGTGCCAGCAGTGAAATGGACAGGGGCCTCACCGGGGAGCTGTTTTTT. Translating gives CASSEMDRGLTGELFF.

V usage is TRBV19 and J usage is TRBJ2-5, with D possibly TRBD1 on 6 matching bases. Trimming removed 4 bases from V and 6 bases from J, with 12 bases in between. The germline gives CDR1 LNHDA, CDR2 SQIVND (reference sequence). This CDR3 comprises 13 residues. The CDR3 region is CASSTDRLKTQYF. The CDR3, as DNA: TGTGCCAGTAGTACCGACAGGTTGAAGACCCAGTACTTC. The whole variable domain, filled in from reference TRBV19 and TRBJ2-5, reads DGGITQSPKYLFRKEGQNVTLSCEQNLNHDAMYWYRQDPGQGLRLIYYSQIVNDFQKGDIAEGYSVSREKKESFPLTVTSAQKNPTAFYLCASSTDRLKTQYFGPGTRLLVL.

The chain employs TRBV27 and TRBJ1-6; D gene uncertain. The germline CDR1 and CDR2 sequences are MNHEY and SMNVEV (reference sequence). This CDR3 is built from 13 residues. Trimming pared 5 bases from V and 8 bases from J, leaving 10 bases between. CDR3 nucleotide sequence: TGTGCCAGCAGTAGCCGGGAGTATTCACCCCTCCACTTT. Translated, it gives CASSSREYSPLHF.

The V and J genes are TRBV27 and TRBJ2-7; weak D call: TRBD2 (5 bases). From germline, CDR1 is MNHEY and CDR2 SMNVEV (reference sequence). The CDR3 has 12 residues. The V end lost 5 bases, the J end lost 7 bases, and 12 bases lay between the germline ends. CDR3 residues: CASSRTPGEQYF. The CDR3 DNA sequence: TGTGCCAGCAGTCGGACGCCGGGGGAGCAGTACTTC.

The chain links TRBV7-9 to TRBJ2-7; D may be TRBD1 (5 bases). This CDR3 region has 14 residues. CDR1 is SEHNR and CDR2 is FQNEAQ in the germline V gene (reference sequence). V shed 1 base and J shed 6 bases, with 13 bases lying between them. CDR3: CASSLEGRVTEQYF. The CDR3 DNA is TGTGCCAGCAGCTTAGAAGGCAGGGTTACCGAGCAGTACTTC.

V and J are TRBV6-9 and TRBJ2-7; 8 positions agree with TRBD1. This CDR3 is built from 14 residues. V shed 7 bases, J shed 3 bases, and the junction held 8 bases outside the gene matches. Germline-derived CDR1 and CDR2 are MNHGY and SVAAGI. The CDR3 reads CASNYTGTGYEQYF. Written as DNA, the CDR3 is TGTGCCAGCAACTACACCGGGACAGGCTACGAGCAGTACTTC.